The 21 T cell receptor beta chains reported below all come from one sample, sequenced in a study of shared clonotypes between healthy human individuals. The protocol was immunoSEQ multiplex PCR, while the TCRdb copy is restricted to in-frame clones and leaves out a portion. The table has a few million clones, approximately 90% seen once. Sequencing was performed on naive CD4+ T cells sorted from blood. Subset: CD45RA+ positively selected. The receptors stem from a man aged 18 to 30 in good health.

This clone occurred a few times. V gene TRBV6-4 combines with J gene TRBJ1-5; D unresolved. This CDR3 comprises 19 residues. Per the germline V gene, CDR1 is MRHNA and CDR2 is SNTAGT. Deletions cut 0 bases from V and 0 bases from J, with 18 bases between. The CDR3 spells CASSDSIRGRGYSNQPQHF. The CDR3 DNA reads TGTGCCAGCAGTGACTCGATTCGAGGGCGAGGGTATAGCAATCAGCCCCAGCATTTT.

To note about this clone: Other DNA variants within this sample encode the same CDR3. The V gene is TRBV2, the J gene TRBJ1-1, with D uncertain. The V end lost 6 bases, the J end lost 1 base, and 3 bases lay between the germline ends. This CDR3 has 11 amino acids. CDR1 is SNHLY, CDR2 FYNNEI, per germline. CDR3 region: CASSPNTEAFF. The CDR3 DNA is TGTGCCAGCAGCCCGAACACTGAAGCTTTCTTT.

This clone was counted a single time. This chain's CDR3 is CASSPFRGTDYNSPLHF. CDR3 nucleotide sequence: TGTGCCAGCAGTCCGTTTAGGGGGACGGATTATAATTCACCCCTCCACTTT. The rearrangement uses TRBV27 and TRBJ1-6; tentative D call: TRBD1 (6 bases). Germline CDR1 reads MNHEY; CDR2 reads SMNVEV (reference sequence). The CDR3 totals 17 residues. Trimming shortened V by 5 bases and J by 4 bases, and 18 bases separated the two germline ends.

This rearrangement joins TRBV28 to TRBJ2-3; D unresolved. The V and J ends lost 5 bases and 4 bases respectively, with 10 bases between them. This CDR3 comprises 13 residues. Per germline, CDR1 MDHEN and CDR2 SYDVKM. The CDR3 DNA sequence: TGTGCCAGCAGTGGGCCGGTCGCAGATACGCAGTATTTT. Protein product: CASSGPVADTQYF.

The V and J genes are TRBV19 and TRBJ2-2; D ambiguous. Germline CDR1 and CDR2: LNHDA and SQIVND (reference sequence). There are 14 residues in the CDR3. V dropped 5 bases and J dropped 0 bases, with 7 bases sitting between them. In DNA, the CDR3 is TGTGCCAGTAGTGAACAGACGAACACCGGGGAGCTGTTTTTT. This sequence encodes CASSEQTNTGELFF.

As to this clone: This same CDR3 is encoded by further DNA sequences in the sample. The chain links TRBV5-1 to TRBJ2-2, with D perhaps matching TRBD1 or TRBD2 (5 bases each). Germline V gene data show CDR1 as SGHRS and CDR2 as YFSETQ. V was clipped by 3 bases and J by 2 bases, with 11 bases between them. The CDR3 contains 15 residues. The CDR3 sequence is CASSSTGANTGELFF. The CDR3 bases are TGCGCCAGCAGCTCCACCGGGGCAAACACCGGGGAGCTGTTTTTT.

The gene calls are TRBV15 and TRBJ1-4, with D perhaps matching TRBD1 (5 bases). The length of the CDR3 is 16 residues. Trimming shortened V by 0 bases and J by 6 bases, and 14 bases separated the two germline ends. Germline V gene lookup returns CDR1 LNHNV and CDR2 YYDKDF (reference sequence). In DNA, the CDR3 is TGTGCCACCAGCAGAGATAAAGGGGCAGGGTATGAAAAACTGTTTTTT. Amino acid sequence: CATSRDKGAGYEKLFF.

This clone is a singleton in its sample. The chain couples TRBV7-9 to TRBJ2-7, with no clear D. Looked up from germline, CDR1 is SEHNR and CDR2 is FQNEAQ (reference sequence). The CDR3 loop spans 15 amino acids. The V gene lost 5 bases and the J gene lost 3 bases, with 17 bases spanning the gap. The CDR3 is CASSPYHGGLYEQYF. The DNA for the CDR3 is TGTGCCAGCAGCCCTTATCATGGCGGCCTCTACGAGCAGTACTTC.

CDR3 residues: CASSTPRGVYNEQFF. CDR3 coding DNA: TGTGCCAGCAGCACCCCGCGGGGAGTCTACAATGAGCAGTTCTTC. This chain connects TRBV7-2 to TRBJ2-1, with D perhaps matching TRBD2 (6 bases). The germline gives CDR1 SGHTA, CDR2 FQGNSA. V was pared by 5 bases and J by 3 bases, with 14 bases between. The CDR3 is made up of 15 amino acids.

The CDR3 reads CASRPPSGGRNEKLFF. Here the CDR3 DNA reads TGTGCCAGCAGACCGCCCTCGGGGGGCCGTAATGAAAAACTGTTTTTT. This chain links TRBV28 with TRBJ1-4; D possibly corresponds to TRBD1 (6 bases). V gave up 6 bases and J gave up 4 bases, with 18 bases separating them. CDR1 and CDR2 from the germline V gene are MDHEN and SYDVKM. The CDR3 covers 16 residues.

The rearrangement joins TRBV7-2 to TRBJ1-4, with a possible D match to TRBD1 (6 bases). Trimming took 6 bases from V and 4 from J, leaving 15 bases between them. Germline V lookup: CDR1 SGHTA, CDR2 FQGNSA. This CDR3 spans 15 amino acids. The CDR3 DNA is TGTGCCAGCAGTCTCCGACAGGCGATTAATGAAAAACTGTTTTTT. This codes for CASSLRQAINEKLFF.

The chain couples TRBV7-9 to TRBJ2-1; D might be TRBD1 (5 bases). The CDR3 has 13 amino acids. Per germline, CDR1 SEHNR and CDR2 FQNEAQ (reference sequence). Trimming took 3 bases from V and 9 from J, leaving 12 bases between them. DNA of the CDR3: TGTGCCAGCAGCTTGTCGACAGAAGGTGAGCAGTTCTTC. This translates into CASSLSTEGEQFF. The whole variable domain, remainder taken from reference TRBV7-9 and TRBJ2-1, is DTGVSQNPRHKITKRGQNVTFRCDPISEHNRLYWYRQTLGQGPEFLTYFQNEAQLEKSRLLSDRFSAERPKGSFSTLEIQRTEQGDSAMYLCASSLSTEGEQFFGPGTRLTVL.

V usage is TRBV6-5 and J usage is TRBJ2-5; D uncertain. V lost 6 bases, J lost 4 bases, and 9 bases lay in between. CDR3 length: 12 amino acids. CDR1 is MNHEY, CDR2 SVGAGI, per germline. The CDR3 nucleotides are TGTGCCAGCAGCAACAAGAGAGAGACCCAGTACTTC. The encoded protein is CASSNKRETQYF.

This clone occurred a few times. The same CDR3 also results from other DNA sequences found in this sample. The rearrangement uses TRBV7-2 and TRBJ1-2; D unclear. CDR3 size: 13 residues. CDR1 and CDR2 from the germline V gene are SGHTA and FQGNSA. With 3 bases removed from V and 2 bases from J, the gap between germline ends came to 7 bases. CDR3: CASSLGGNYGYTF. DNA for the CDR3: TGTGCCAGCAGCTTGGGAGGGAACTATGGCTACACCTTC.

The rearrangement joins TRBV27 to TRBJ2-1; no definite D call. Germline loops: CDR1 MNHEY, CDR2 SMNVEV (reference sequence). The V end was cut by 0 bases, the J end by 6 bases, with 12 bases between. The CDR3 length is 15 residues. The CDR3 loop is CASSLSFPSGNEQFF. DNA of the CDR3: TGTGCCAGCAGTTTATCGTTTCCCTCCGGCAATGAGCAGTTCTTC.

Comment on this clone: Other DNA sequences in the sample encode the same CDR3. The CDR3 reads CASSPGGRGSYEQYF. CDR3 bases: TGTGCCAGCAGTCCGGGTGGGAGGGGGTCCTACGAGCAGTACTTC. This chain joins TRBV5-4 and TRBJ2-7; tentative D call: TRBD2 (7 bases). Trimming stripped 5 bases from V and 1 base from J, with 16 bases between. The CDR3 runs 15 residues. CDR1 is SGHNT, CDR2 YYREEE, per germline (reference sequence). Variable domain in full (rest from reference TRBV5-4 and TRBJ2-7): ETGVTQSPTHLIKTRGQQVTLRCSSQSGHNTVSWYQQALGQGPQFIFQYYREEENGRGNFPPRFSGLQFPNYSSELNVNALELDDSALYLCASSPGGRGSYEQYFGPGTRLTVT.

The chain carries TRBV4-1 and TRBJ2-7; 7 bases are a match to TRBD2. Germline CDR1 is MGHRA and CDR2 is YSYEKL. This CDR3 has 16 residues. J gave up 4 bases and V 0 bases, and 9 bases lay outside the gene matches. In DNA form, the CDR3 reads TGCGCCAGCAGCCAAGATCTGGCTAGCGGATTATACGAGCAGTACTTC. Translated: CASSQDLASGLYEQYF.

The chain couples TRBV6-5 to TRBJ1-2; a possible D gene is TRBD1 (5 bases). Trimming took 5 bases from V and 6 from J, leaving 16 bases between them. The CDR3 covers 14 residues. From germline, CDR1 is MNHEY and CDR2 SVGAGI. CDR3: CASSPGGGNHGYTF. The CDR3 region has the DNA TGTGCCAGCAGTCCGGGCGGGGGAAATCATGGCTACACCTTC.

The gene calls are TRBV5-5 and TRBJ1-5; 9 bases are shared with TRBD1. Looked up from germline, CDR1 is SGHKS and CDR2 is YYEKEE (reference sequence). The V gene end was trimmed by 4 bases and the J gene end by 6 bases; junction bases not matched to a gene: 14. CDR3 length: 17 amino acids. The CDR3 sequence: CASSAGTGKLDGQPQHF. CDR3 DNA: TGTGCCAGCAGCGCGGGGACAGGGAAATTAGATGGTCAGCCCCAGCATTTT.

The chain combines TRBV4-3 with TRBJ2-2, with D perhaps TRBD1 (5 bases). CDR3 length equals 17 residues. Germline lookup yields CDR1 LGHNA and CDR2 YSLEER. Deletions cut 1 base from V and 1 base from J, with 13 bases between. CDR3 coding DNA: TGCGCCAGCAGCCAAGTCAAGGGGCCAGGGAACACCGGGGAGCTGTTTTTT. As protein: CASSQVKGPGNTGELFF.

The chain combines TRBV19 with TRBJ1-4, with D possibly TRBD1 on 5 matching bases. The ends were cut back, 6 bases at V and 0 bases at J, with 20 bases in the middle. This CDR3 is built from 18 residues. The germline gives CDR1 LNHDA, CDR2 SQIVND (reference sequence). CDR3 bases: TGTGCCAGTAGCTATACTCCTGGGACGGATACAACTAATGAAAAACTGTTTTTT. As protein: CASSYTPGTDTTNEKLFF.